The rows below give T cell receptor beta chains drawn from one sample of a study of lymphopenia after photon versus proton radiotherapy. TCRdb keeps only in-frame clones here, not all; method: immunoSEQ multiplex PCR. The profile covers about 40,000 clones, with approximately 81% appearing a single time and around 3% taken by the ten largest. The starting material was peripheral blood, obtained from a patient treated with photon-based radiotherapy. These receptors originate from a man aged 45-60 years with gastric cancer. Each CDR3 is given with its conserved first and last residue. Each record gives: CDR3 protein, CDR3 DNA, clone size, J gene, D gene, V gene. D genes are given only for firm matches. Only part of the rows carry a size: once, few, many, or a class if the clone is expanded.

CASSLDTGGVYGYTF | TGTGCCAGCAGCTTAGACACTGGCGGAGTCTATGGCTACACCTTC | NA | TRBJ1-2 | NA | TRBV11-3
CASSATGTWDEAFF | TGTGCCAGCAGCGCAACCGGGACCTGGGATGAAGCTTTCTTT | NA | TRBJ1-1 | NA | TRBV7-9
CASSQERGAGYGYTF | TGTGCCAGCAGCCAAGAAAGGGGCGCCGGCTATGGCTACACCTTC | NA | TRBJ1-2 | NA | TRBV4-2
CASSLTPGRRNTEAFF | TGCGCCAGCAGCTTAACACCGGGACGGAGGAACACTGAAGCTTTCTTT | once | TRBJ1-1 | NA | TRBV5-1
CASTSEGTVINQPQHF | TGTGCCAGTACCTCAGAGGGGACAGTCATCAATCAGCCCCAGCATTTT | NA | TRBJ1-5 | TRBD1 | TRBV19
CASSPPGQGGYGYTF | TGTGCCAGCAGTCCCCCGGGACAGGGGGGCTATGGCTACACCTTC | NA | TRBJ1-2 | TRBD1 | TRBV27
CASSLGGGRTSGNTIYF | TGTGCCAGCAGCTTAGGAGGGGGACGGACCTCTGGAAACACCATATATTTT | NA | TRBJ1-3 | NA | TRBV7-6
CSVGTRNSYEQYF | TGCAGCGTTGGGACTCGCAACTCCTACGAGCAGTACTTC | NA | TRBJ2-7 | NA | TRBV29-1
CASSGRTGKANTEAFF | TGTGCCAGCAGTGGACGGACAGGGAAGGCGAACACTGAAGCTTTCTTT | once | TRBJ1-1 | TRBD1 | TRBV6-1
CASSMGISAEAFF | TGTGCCAGTAGTATGGGCATAAGCGCTGAAGCTTTCTTT | NA | TRBJ1-1 | NA | TRBV19
CASSVATIDTQYF | TGTGCCAGCAGTGTGGCTACAATAGATACGCAGTATTTT | NA | TRBJ2-3 | NA | TRBV2
CASSLRTSDSYNEQFF | TGTGCCAGCAGCTTGCGAACTAGCGACTCCTACAATGAGCAGTTCTTC | NA | TRBJ2-1 | TRBD2 | TRBV11-3
CASSLQDSFETGELFF | TGTGCCAGCAGCCTACAAGACAGTTTTGAGACCGGGGAGCTGTTTTTT | few | TRBJ2-2 | NA | TRBV11-3
CASGPQREAIDEQFF | TGTGCTAGTGGTCCCCAGCGGGAGGCTATCGATGAGCAGTTCTTC | once | TRBJ2-1 | TRBD2 | TRBV12-5
CASSLGAGNTEAFF | TGTGCCAGCAGCTTAGGCGCTGGGAACACTGAAGCTTTCTTT | NA | TRBJ1-1 | NA | TRBV7-9
CASSFAVHRANVLTF | TGTGCCAGCAGCTTCGCGGTCCATAGGGCCAACGTCCTGACTTTC | NA | TRBJ2-6 | NA | TRBV7-2
CASSYSRPRNTEAFF | TGTGCCAGCAGTTACTCGAGACCCCGGAACACTGAAGCTTTCTTT | NA | TRBJ1-1 | NA | TRBV6-5
CASSSTAGETQYF | TGTGCCAGCAGTAGCACAGCGGGAGAGACCCAGTACTTC | NA | TRBJ2-5 | NA | TRBV28
CASSLGVLVLDEQYF | TGTGCCAGCAGCTTAGGGGTTCTAGTCCTAGACGAGCAGTACTTC | NA | TRBJ2-7 | NA | TRBV11-2
CASSLGGGNQPQHF | TGTGCCAGCAGTTTAGGAGGGGGAAACCAGCCCCAGCATTTT | NA | TRBJ1-5 | NA | TRBV28
CASSPGQGGDTQYF | TGTGCCAGCAGCCCCGGACAGGGTGGAGATACGCAGTATTTT | NA | TRBJ2-3 | TRBD1 | TRBV7-2
CASSEGQGAFWVYGYTF | TGTGCCAGCAGCGAGGGACAGGGGGCTTTTTGGGTTTATGGCTACACCTTC | NA | TRBJ1-2 | TRBD1 | TRBV5-6
CASSLNGQAGEQFF | TGTGCCAGCAGCTTAAATGGGCAGGCTGGTGAGCAGTTCTTC | NA | TRBJ2-1 | NA | TRBV7-3
CASSHVTGGEKLFF | TGCGCCAGCAGCCATGTAACAGGGGGTGAAAAACTGTTTTTT | NA | TRBJ1-4 | TRBD1 | TRBV4-1
CASSVGGTYNEQFF | TGTGCCAGCAGCGTAGGAGGGACTTACAATGAGCAGTTCTTC | NA | TRBJ2-1 | NA | TRBV9
CASSTTGVYTIEQYF | TGTGCCAGCAGCACCACAGGGGTCTACACTATCGAGCAGTACTTC | NA | TRBJ2-7 | TRBD1 | TRBV7-2
CASRRVSTDTQYF | TGTGCCAGCAGACGCGTTAGCACAGATACGCAGTATTTT | once | TRBJ2-3 | NA | TRBV11-2
CASSAPSGRAGNEQFF | TGTGCCAGCAGCGCGCCTAGCGGGAGGGCCGGAAATGAGCAGTTCTTC | NA | TRBJ2-1 | TRBD2 | TRBV7-2
CASSYRSSYNEQFF | TGTGCCAGCAGTTATAGGAGCTCCTACAATGAGCAGTTCTTC | NA | TRBJ2-1 | NA | TRBV6-5
CASTEGENYQETQYF | TGTGCCAGCACCGAGGGGGAGAACTACCAAGAGACCCAGTACTTC | NA | TRBJ2-5 | NA | TRBV6-6
CASSFAGRTDTQYF | TGCGCCAGCAGCTTCGCGGGCCGCACAGATACGCAGTATTTT | NA | TRBJ2-3 | NA | TRBV5-1
CASSRDRGYGSGNTIYF | TGTGCCAGCAGCCGGGACAGGGGGTACGGTTCTGGAAACACCATATATTTT | few | TRBJ1-3 | TRBD1 | TRBV4-2
CASSPISSGQETQYF | TGTGCCAGCTCACCAATCTCTAGCGGACAAGAGACCCAGTACTTC | NA | TRBJ2-5 | TRBD2 | TRBV18
CASSEDEVGGYTF | TGTGCCAGCAGTGAAGACGAGGTCGGCGGCTACACCTTC | NA | TRBJ1-2 | NA | TRBV6-1
CASTTTFRGAHYNEQFF | TGTGCCAGCACCACCACATTTCGCGGAGCCCACTACAATGAGCAGTTCTTC | few | TRBJ2-1 | NA | TRBV2